Listed below are T cell receptor beta chains from one sample, sequenced in a study of T cells after yellow fever vaccination. MiXCR, applied by TCRdb to the 5' RACE reads, yields one record per CDR3 protein. Of approximately 160,000 distinct CDR3 sequences in the sample, around 8.5% were seen once. The sample in question was CD8+ T cells sorted from PBMCs, obtained 45 days after the yellow fever booster vaccination. These receptors all stem from a man between 18 and 29 years old who received the YFV17D yellow fever vaccine. Both conserved end residues are part of each CDR3. D genes are given only for firm matches. Size tells how often a clone was seen (once, few, many) or the class of an expanded clone, and some rows leave it out.

CDR3aa | CDR3nt | j_gene | d_gene | v_gene | abundance
CASSLTLAGGSGELFF | TGTGCCAGCAGTTTAACCCTCGCGGGGGGGTCTGGGGAGCTTTTTTTT | TRBJ2-2 | TRBD2 | TRBV6-5 | NA
CASSQDLGGFPNTEAFF | TGCGCCAGCAGCCAAGACTTAGGGGGGTTCCCCAACACTGAAGCTTTCTTT | TRBJ1-1 | NA | TRBV4-3 | few
CASGLLGGRNEQFF | TGTGCTAGTGGTTTGTTGGGGGGGCGAAATGAGCAGTTCTTC | TRBJ2-1 | NA | TRBV12-5 | NA
CASSRRSDRVGETQYF | TGTGCCAGCAGCCGTCGCTCGGACAGGGTGGGCGAGACCCAGTACTTC | TRBJ2-5 | TRBD1 | TRBV11-2 | few
CSATLAARGTDTQYF | TGCAGTGCAACACTAGCAGCACGCGGCACAGATACGCAGTATTTT | TRBJ2-3 | NA | TRBV20-1 | many
CATSRGLAGGPTDTQYF | TGTGCCACCAGCAGAGGGTTGGCGGGGGGGCCCACAGATACGCAGTATTTT | TRBJ2-3 | TRBD2 | TRBV15 | few
CASSTEGGPLLSDTQYF | TGTGCCAGCAGTACCGAGGGGGGGCCCTTGTTATCAGATACGCAGTATTTT | TRBJ2-3 | NA | TRBV12-3/TRBV12-4 | few
CASSLGPRTASPDYGYTF | TGTGCCAGCAGCTTAGGCCCCAGGACAGCCAGCCCAGACTATGGCTACACCTTC | TRBJ1-2 | NA | TRBV7-6 | few
CSVGRQGYTEAFF | TGCAGCGTTGGACGACAGGGCTACACTGAAGCTTTCTTT | TRBJ1-1 | TRBD1 | TRBV29-1 | NA
CASISGVAFF | TGTGCCAGCATATCGGGGGTAGCTTTCTTT | TRBJ1-1 | NA | TRBV6-6 | NA
CASSEGDSSYEQYF | TGTGCCAGCAGTGAGGGGGACAGCTCCTACGAGCAGTACTTC | TRBJ2-7 | TRBD1 | TRBV6-1 | NA
CASSILWANTGELFF | TGTGCCAGTAGTATCCTTTGGGCGAACACCGGGGAGCTGTTTTTT | TRBJ2-2 | NA | TRBV19 | NA
CANLRGVYEQYF | TGTGCCAACCTTCGGGGGGTTTACGAGCAGTACTTC | TRBJ2-7 | TRBD2 | TRBV27 | few
CSVHMNTEAFF | TGCAGCGTGCACATGAACACTGAAGCTTTCTTT | TRBJ1-1 | NA | TRBV29-1 | few
CSATPGQGYNEQFF | TGCAGTGCGACACCGGGACAGGGCTACAATGAGCAGTTCTTC | TRBJ2-1 | TRBD1 | TRBV20-1 | NA
CASSYRKTYEQYF | TGTGCCAGCAGTTACAGGAAAACTTACGAGCAGTACTTC | TRBJ2-7 | NA | TRBV27 | few
CASSPRQGGNTEAFF | TGTGCCAGCAGCCCCCGACAGGGGGGGAACACTGAAGCTTTCTTT | TRBJ1-1 | TRBD1 | TRBV9 | NA
CASSGALTNEKLFF | TGTGCCAGCAGTGGGGCATTGACTAATGAAAAACTGTTTTTT | TRBJ1-4 | NA | TRBV12-3/TRBV12-4 | few
CASSEQGAGDTIYF | TGTGCCAGCTCGGAACAGGGGGCTGGGGACACCATATATTTT | TRBJ1-3 | TRBD1 | TRBV13 | NA
CASSQDPAANTGELFF | TGTGCCAGCAGCCAAGATCCGGCAGCTAACACCGGGGAGCTGTTTTTT | TRBJ2-2 | NA | TRBV3-1 | few
CSARDRGRWYNEQFF | TGCAGTGCTAGAGATCGGGGGCGGTGGTACAATGAGCAGTTCTTC | TRBJ2-1 | NA | TRBV20-1 | many
CASSQEKLTGNTGELFF | TGTGCCAGCAGCCAAGAAAAGCTGACAGGGAACACCGGGGAGCTGTTTTTT | TRBJ2-2 | NA | TRBV3-1 | few
CASSLRRGVAARRDNEQFF | TGTGCCAGCAGCTTAAGGAGAGGCGTGGCGGCTAGGAGGGACAATGAGCAGTTCTTC | TRBJ2-1 | NA | TRBV7-9 | few
CASSPPGRLEQYF | TGTGCCAGCAGTCCCCCGGGACGACTCGAGCAGTACTTC | TRBJ2-7 | NA | TRBV12-3/TRBV12-4 | few
CASRGRTNEKLFF | TGTGCCAGCCGGGGGAGAACTAATGAAAAACTGTTTTTT | TRBJ1-4 | NA | TRBV7-2 | few
CASSLAGNSYEQYF | TGTGCCAGCAGCTTGGCAGGGAACTCCTACGAGCAGTACTTC | TRBJ2-7 | NA | TRBV7-9 | few
CATSGPAGGPYEQFF | TGTGCCACCAGTGGGCCAGCGGGGGGGCCATATGAGCAGTTCTTC | TRBJ2-1 | TRBD2 | TRBV24-1 | few
CASSSISGGVSSTDTQYF | TGCGCCAGCAGCTCGATAAGCGGGGGGGTCTCTAGCACAGATACGCAGTATTTT | TRBJ2-3 | TRBD2 | TRBV10-2 | few
CASSSQQGEETQYF | TGTGCCAGCAGCTCCCAACAGGGAGAAGAGACCCAGTACTTC | TRBJ2-5 | NA | TRBV7-9 | few